This paragraph covers one T cell receptor beta chain sequence. Its antigen is not identified. TCR cDNA, made by 5'RACE template switching, carried an added universal primer site and UMIs. One entry per CDR3 protein results from TCRdb running MiXCR on the 5' RACE reads. The sample consists of hundreds of thousands of distinct CDR3 sequences, roughly an eighth of them appearing once. The source of the sample is a study of T cells after yellow fever vaccination. The wider study: The fractions with low cell numbers were processed using SMART-Seq v4 Ultra Low Input. Study-wide results and caveats: CD4 and CD8 compartments shared a small share of clonotypes, likely from convergent recombination. Detected again after the booster were most primary-vaccination clones, at nearly 97% CD4 and more than 70% CD8.

Germline V CDR1 and CDR2: SGHTA, FQGNSA. The junction had 5 bases not matched to a gene; V was cut back by 0 bases and J by 9 bases. This CDR3 is 15 amino acids long. The rearrangement links TRBV7-2 to TRBJ2-1, with 10 bases matching TRBD1. This receptor was identified in a young man who received the YFV17D yellow fever vaccine. The specimen was PBMCs, collected on the day of the yellow fever booster vaccination. In DNA, the CDR3 is TGTGCCAGCAGCTTAGCCGAGACAGGGGGCAGTGAGCAGTTCTTC. It translates to CASSLAETGGSEQFF.